These 13 T cell receptor beta chains originate from one sample sequenced in a study of blood T cell repertoires in COVID-19. Measured with immunoSEQ multiplex PCR; TCRdb has only the in-frame clones, and not every one. The sample carries about 210,000 clones, 65% to 90% recorded once. The sample comprised peripheral blood. Source of these receptors: a woman between 65 and 79 years old with COVID-19, enrolled during active disease.

The chain uses TRBV6-1 and TRBJ1-6; a possible D gene is TRBD1 (6 bases). V gave up 1 base and J gave up 7 bases, with 14 bases separating them. The CDR3 covers 16 residues. CDR1 is MNHNS and CDR2 is SASEGT in the germline V gene. The CDR3, as DNA: TGTGCCAGCAGTGAAGTTCAGGGGTTTAAAAATTCACCCCTCCACTTT. The encoded protein is CASSEVQGFKNSPLHF.

This sequence joins TRBV2 and TRBJ2-1; the match to TRBD2 covers 9 bases. This CDR3 has 15 residues. Germline values: CDR1 SNHLY, CDR2 FYNNEI. Trimming cost V 4 bases and J 7 bases; bases outside gene matches: 8. For the CDR3, the DNA is TGTGCCAGCAGTGGGGTACTAGCGGGTTTAAATGAGCAGTTCTTC. Residues: CASSGVLAGLNEQFF. Using reference TRBV2 and TRBJ2-1 for the parts outside the CDR3, the full variable domain is EPEVTQTPSHQVTQMGQEVILRCVPISNHLYFYWYRQILGQKVEFLVSFYNNEISEKSEIFDDQFSVERPDGSNFTLKIRSTKLEDSAMYFCASSGVLAGLNEQFFGPGTRLTVL.

CDR3 in DNA: TGTGCCAGCAGCCGCGGCAGCGAGGGAGGCTACACCTTC. It translates to CASSRGSEGGYTF. The chain couples TRBV4-2 to TRBJ1-2; no firm D call. The V gene lost 4 bases and the J gene lost 8 bases, with 14 bases spanning the gap. This CDR3 spans 13 amino acids. The germline V gene has CDR1 LGHNA and CDR2 YNFKEQ.

The J gene is TRBJ1-2, the V gene TRBV5-4, with D unresolved. Trimming removed 0 bases from V and 9 bases from J, with 6 bases in between. The CDR3 covers 11 residues. Germline V gene sequence: CDR1 SGHNT, CDR2 YYREEE (reference sequence). CDR3 sequence: CASSLARSYTF. The CDR3 bases are TGTGCCAGCAGCTTGGCGCGGAGCTACACCTTC.

The V and J genes are TRBV15 and TRBJ2-7, with 8 bases aligning to TRBD1. The length of the CDR3 is 14 residues. Germline V gene lookup returns CDR1 LNHNV and CDR2 YYDKDF (reference sequence). Trimming took 5 bases from V and 3 from J; bases not matched to a gene: 6. The CDR3 DNA reads TGTGCCACCAGCCCCGACGACAGGGGCTACGAGCAGTACTTC. This sequence encodes CATSPDDRGYEQYF.

This clone appeared once. CDR3 sequence reads: CASSEAPGLAGGRYF. As DNA, the CDR3 is TGTGCCAGCAGTGAAGCGCCCGGACTAGCGGGGGGGCGGTATTTT. J is TRBJ2-3 and V is TRBV6-1; 15 positions agree with TRBD2. Unmatched junction bases numbered 6, after V lost 0 bases and J lost 14 bases. The CDR3 runs to 15 residues. The germline V gene has CDR1 MNHNS and CDR2 SASEGT.

V gene TRBV19 combines with J gene TRBJ1-3, with 7 nucleotides matching TRBD1. Trimming removed 4 bases from V and 7 bases from J; junction bases left unmatched: 4. From germline, CDR1 is LNHDA and CDR2 SQIVND (reference sequence). There are 13 residues in the CDR3. The CDR3 region has the DNA TGTGCCAGTAGTAGCAGGGGGTCGAACACCATATATTTT. This translates into CASSSRGSNTIYF.

The V call is TRBV9, the J call TRBJ1-5; tentatively, D is TRBD1 (5 bases). The CDR3 spans 15 residues. Germline CDR1 SGDLS, CDR2 YYNGEE. V lost 4 bases, J lost 4 bases, and 15 bases lay in between. The CDR3 coding sequence is TGTGCCAGCAGCCCCGCGGGGACGGGGAATCAGCCCCAGCATTTT. Translating gives CASSPAGTGNQPQHF.

This sequence joins TRBV27 and TRBJ2-2; 14 nucleotides match TRBD2. The CDR3 covers 17 residues. Germline V lookup: CDR1 MNHEY, CDR2 SMNVEV (reference sequence). V lost 5 bases and J lost 7; bases outside the gene matches: 9. DNA of the CDR3: TGTGCCAGCAGTCGAAAGACTAGCGGGAGGGCCAGCGGGGAGCTGTTTTTT. This translates into CASSRKTSGRASGELFF.

The chain recombines TRBV11-3 with TRBJ1-3, with D perhaps TRBD1 (5 bases). V was shortened by 1 base and J by 1 base, with 8 bases between the two germline ends. The CDR3 consists of 15 residues. Germline-derived CDR1 and CDR2 are SGHNT and YENEEA. CDR3 in amino acids: CASSLGGTSGNTIYF. Here the CDR3 DNA reads TGTGCCAGCAGCTTAGGCGGGACGTCTGGAAACACCATATATTTT.

This chain joins TRBV6-5 and TRBJ1-3, with TRBD1 matching over 8 bases. The length of the CDR3 is 15 residues. The V segment lost 7 bases and the J segment 2 bases; nucleotides outside the gene matches: 7. Per the germline V gene, CDR1 is MNHEY and CDR2 is SVGAGI. CDR3 DNA sequence: TGTGCCAGCAAACTGGACAGGGACCCTGGAAACACCATATATTTT. This codes for CASKLDRDPGNTIYF.

A single count supports this clone. CDR3 DNA sequence: TGTGCCAGTATGGGAGGCCTCTCTGGAAACACCATATATTTT. It encodes CASMGGLSGNTIYF. The chain is built from TRBV19 and TRBJ1-3; D unclear. CDR1 is LNHDA, CDR2 SQIVND, per germline (reference sequence). V lost 7 bases and J lost 0, with 10 bases in between. The CDR3 has 14 amino acids.

The rearrangement links TRBV11-1 to TRBJ2-5, with 10 bases matching TRBD2. Germline trimming cut 1 base from V and 4 bases from J; bases unmatched to any gene: 6. CDR3 size: 16 residues. The germline CDR1 and CDR2 sequences are SGHAT and FQDESV (reference sequence). CDR3 loop: CASSLERSSGRETQYF. The CDR3 DNA sequence: TGTGCCAGCAGCTTAGAAAGGTCTAGCGGGAGAGAGACCCAGTACTTC.